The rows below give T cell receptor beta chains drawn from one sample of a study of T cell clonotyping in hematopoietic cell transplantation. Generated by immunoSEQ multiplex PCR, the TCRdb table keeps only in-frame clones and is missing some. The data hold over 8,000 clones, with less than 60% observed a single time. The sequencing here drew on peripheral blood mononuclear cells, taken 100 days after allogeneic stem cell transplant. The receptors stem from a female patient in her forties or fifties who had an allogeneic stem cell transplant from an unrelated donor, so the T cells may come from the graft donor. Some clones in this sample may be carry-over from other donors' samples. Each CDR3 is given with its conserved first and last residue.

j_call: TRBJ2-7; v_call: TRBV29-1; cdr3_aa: CSGWTGGEQYF
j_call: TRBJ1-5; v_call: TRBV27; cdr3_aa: CASSSKGSNQPQHF
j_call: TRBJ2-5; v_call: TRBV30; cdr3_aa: CAWSGVGLAQETQYF
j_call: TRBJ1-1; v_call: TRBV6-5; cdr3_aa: CASSYRGNTEAFF
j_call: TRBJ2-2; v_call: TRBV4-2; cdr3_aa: CASSQDQGTGELFF
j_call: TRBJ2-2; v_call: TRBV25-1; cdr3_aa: CASSEPGQLNTGELFF
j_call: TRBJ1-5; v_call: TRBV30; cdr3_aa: CAWSGGSEQPQHF
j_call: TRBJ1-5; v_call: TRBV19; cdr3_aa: CASSPQRNQPQHF
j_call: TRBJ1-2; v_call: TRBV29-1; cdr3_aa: CSVSRGIYGYTF
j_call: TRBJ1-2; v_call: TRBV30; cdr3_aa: CAWSVKGVDYGYTF
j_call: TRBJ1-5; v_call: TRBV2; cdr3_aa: CASSGTGGTQPQHF
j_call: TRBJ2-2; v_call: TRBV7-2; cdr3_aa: CASSLAPNTGELFF
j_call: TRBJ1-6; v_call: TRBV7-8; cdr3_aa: CASSSLRNSPLHF
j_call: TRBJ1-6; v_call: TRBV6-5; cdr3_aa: CASSYSDRPGSPLHF
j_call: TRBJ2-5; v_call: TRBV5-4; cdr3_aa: CASTHQRGSQETQYF
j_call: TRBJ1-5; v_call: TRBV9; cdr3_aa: CASSDGTHQPQHF
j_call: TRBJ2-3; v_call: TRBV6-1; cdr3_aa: CASSGGTGVDTQYF
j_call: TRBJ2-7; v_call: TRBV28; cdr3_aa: CASSLGGRGYEQYF
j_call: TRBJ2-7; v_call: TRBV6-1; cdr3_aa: CASSEVSAGGYEQYF
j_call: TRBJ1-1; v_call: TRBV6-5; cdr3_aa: CASSKISDTEAFF
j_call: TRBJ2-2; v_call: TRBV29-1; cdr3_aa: CSVDGGFELFF
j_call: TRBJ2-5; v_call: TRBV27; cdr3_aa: CASSLSYQETQYF
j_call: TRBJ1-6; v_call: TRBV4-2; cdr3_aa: CASSHRGLTSPLHF
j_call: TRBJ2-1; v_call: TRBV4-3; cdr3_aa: CASSRPSGVSYNEQFF
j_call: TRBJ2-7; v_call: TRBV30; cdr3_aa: CAWTFKGQDYEQYF
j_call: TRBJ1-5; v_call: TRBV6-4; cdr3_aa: CASAVHRALHQPQHF
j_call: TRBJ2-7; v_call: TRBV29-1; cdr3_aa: CSGNFGYEQYF
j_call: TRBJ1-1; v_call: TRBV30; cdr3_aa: CAWSVSPGRLEAFF
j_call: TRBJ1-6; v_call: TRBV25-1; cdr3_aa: CASGRTGGVSPLHF
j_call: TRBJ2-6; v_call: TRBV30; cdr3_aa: CAWSGDRGPGANVLTF
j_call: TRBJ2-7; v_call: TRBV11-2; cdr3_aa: CASSFGTGASYEQYF
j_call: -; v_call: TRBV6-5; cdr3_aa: CASSYSFEQYF
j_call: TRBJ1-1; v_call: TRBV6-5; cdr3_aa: CASSQGRGRTEAFF
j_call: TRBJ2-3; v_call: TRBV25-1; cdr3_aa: CASSLGHSTDTQYF
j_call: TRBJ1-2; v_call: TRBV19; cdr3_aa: CASGPRTDYGYTF
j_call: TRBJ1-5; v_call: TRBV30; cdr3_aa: CAWSVRGQGNYQPQHF
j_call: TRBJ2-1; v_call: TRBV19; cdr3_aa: CASSILGGAYNEQFF
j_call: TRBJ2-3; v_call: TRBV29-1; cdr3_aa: CSVGRGLGTTDTQYF
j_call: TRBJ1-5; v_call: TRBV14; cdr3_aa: CASSQNDQPQHF
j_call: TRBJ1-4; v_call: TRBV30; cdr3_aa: CAWSVRATNEKLFF
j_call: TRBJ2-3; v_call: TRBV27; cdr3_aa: CASSFRTPDGTQYF
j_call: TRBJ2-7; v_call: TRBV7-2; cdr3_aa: CASSLEGLAHEQYF
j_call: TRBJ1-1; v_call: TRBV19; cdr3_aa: CASSFRGNTEAFF
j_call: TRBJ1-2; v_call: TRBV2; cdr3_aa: CASVAGQEGGYTF
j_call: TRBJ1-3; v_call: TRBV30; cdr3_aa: CAWSGTGETIYF
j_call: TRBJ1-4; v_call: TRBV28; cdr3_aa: CASSPRGMGNEKLFF
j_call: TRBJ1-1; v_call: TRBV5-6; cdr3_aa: CASSLVRAGRGTEAFF